These 15 T cell receptor beta chains were all obtained from the same sample, sequenced in a study of shared T cell receptors in the human thymus. Clones were sequenced by immunoSEQ multiplex PCR, and TCRdb holds only the in-frame ones, with some missing. The repertoire holds under 700,000 clones, with around 78% as singletons. This sample also appeared in a second study, on human thymus T cells.

The sequenced sample consisted of thymocytes. These receptors came from a boy younger than two with a congenital heart defect.

The chain is built from TRBV18 and TRBJ2-3; the D gene is possibly TRBD1 (5 bases). The V and J ends lost 3 bases and 0 bases respectively, with 13 bases between them. The CDR3 is 16 amino acids. The germline V gene encodes CDR1 KGHSH and CDR2 LQKENI. The CDR3 loop reads CASSPGRGASTDTQYF. For the CDR3, the DNA is TGTGCCAGCTCACCGGGTAGGGGCGCTAGCACAGATACGCAGTATTTT.

This chain joins TRBV4-2 and TRBJ2-7; TRBD2 matches at 7 bases. Germline CDR1 is LGHNA and CDR2 is YNFKEQ. This CDR3 is 17 amino acids long. With V trimmed by 1 base and J by 6 bases, 15 bases remained unmatched. The CDR3 spells CASSQGPSTSPSREQYF. CDR3 nucleotide sequence: TGTGCCAGCAGCCAAGGCCCATCGACTAGCCCGAGCCGCGAGCAGTACTTC.

The J gene is TRBJ2-5, the V gene TRBV4-1; TRBD2 matches 15 bases. The length of the CDR3 is 19 residues. Germline V lookup: CDR1 MGHRA, CDR2 YSYEKL. The V segment lost 1 base and the J segment 7 bases; nucleotides outside the gene matches: 13. CDR3 amino acids: CASSQGPGLAGGAPGTQYF. The CDR3 DNA reads TGCGCCAGCAGCCAAGGCCCGGGACTAGCGGGAGGCGCCCCTGGGACCCAGTACTTC.

The chain links TRBV15 to TRBJ2-5; 8 bases are shared with TRBD1. J lost 2 bases, V lost 5 bases, and 10 bases had no gene match. The CDR3 has 16 amino acids. Germline V gene lookup returns CDR1 LNHNV and CDR2 YYDKDF (reference sequence). The DNA for the CDR3 is TGTGCCACCAGCGGCGCAGGACAGGGCCTTCAAGAGACCCAGTACTTC. Amino acid sequence: CATSGAGQGLQETQYF.

V usage is TRBV28 and J usage is TRBJ2-1; 9 bases match TRBD1. V was pared by 1 base and J by 9 bases, with 22 bases of the junction left unmatched. The CDR3 loop spans 20 amino acids. The germline V gene encodes CDR1 MDHEN and CDR2 SYDVKM. The CDR3 nucleotides read TGTGCCAGCAGTTTATCCCTAAAGCGAGGATTCGGGACAGGGAATAGTGAGCAGTTCTTC. Amino acid sequence: CASSLSLKRGFGTGNSEQFF.

This clone turned up a few times. The rearrangement joins TRBV25-1 to TRBJ1-2; the match to TRBD1 covers 8 bases. This CDR3 has 12 amino acids. V was pared by 6 bases and J by 8 bases, with 5 bases of the junction left unmatched. The germline V gene encodes CDR1 MGHDK and CDR2 SYGVNS. In nucleotides, the CDR3 is TGTGCCAGCAGAGACAGGGGAGGCGGCTACACCTTC. Its protein product is CASRDRGGGYTF.

The chain links TRBV19 to TRBJ1-3; D unclear. CDR1 is LNHDA, CDR2 SQIVND, per germline (reference sequence). The ends were cut back, 5 bases at V and 4 bases at J, with 9 bases in the middle. The CDR3 contains 13 residues. The CDR3 region is CASSAGGGNTIYF. CDR3 bases: TGTGCCAGTAGTGCGGGAGGAGGAAACACCATATATTTT.

CDR3: CASSLAGRGGYEQYF. Written as DNA, the CDR3 is TGTGCCAGCAGCTTAGCCGGCCGGGGGGGCTACGAGCAGTACTTC. This chain joins TRBV11-2 and TRBJ2-7; 8 bases are shared with TRBD2. The CDR3 has 15 residues. The trim removed 1 base at V and 3 bases at J, leaving 5 bases unmatched. Germline CDR1 is SGHAT and CDR2 is FQNNGV.

J is TRBJ2-2 and V is TRBV27; 8 bases map to TRBD2. The length of the CDR3 is 14 residues. Germline CDR1 reads MNHEY; CDR2 reads SMNVEV (reference sequence). The V and J ends lost 11 bases and 3 bases, in that order; junction bases with no gene match: 8. This chain's CDR3 is CASQSLADTGELFF. The CDR3 bases are TGTGCCTCCCAATCACTAGCGGACACCGGGGAGCTGTTTTTT.

The chain carries TRBV4-2 and TRBJ2-3; 7 bases are a match to TRBD2. The CDR3 is made up of 16 amino acids. Losses at the gene ends were 4 bases for V and 6 bases for J; bases not matched to a gene: 13. CDR1 and CDR2 (germline): LGHNA, YNFKEQ. Written as DNA, the CDR3 is TGTGCCAGCAGCCCCGGAGCGGGAAGGTCTGCGGATACGCAGTATTTT. Protein sequence: CASSPGAGRSADTQYF.

This clone was detected a few times. The chain recombines TRBV2 with TRBJ2-1; maybe TRBD2 (5 bases). Germline CDR1 SNHLY, CDR2 FYNNEI. The CDR3 covers 16 residues. The V and J ends lost 6 bases and 7 bases respectively, with 22 bases between them. This chain's CDR3 is CASSTLPIRGRNEQFF. DNA for the CDR3: TGTGCCAGCAGCACGCTCCCGATCCGGGGTAGGAATGAGCAGTTCTTC.

This rearrangement joins TRBV27 to TRBJ2-1, with D possibly matching TRBD2 (6 bases). The germline V gene has CDR1 MNHEY and CDR2 SMNVEV (reference sequence). V dropped 5 bases and J dropped 9 bases, with 17 bases sitting between them. The CDR3 is 14 amino acids. The CDR3 DNA reads as TGTGCCAGCAGTCCGGGAGTAAGGATTTGTGAGCAGTTCTTC. Translated: CASSPGVRICEQFF.

This clone appeared once. This CDR3 reads CASSSTGFRYEQYF. CDR3 coding DNA: TGCGCCAGCAGCTCGACAGGTTTTCGCTACGAGCAGTACTTC. This chain connects TRBV5-1 to TRBJ2-7; D may be TRBD1 (6 bases). Between the trimmed V and J ends, which lost 3 bases and 3 bases, there was a span of 13 bases. Germline V CDR1 and CDR2: SGHRS, YFSETQ. The CDR3 has 14 residues.

The chain is built from TRBV30 and TRBJ1-1; 8 nucleotides agree with TRBD1. Trimming at V came to 1 base and at J to 5 bases, leaving 18 bases not matched to a gene. The CDR3 is 18 residues long. Germline V gene sequence: CDR1 GTSNPN, CDR2 SVGIG (reference sequence). The CDR3 coding sequence is TGTGCCTGGAGTGCCCCGGACAGGGCCCAAGGGCGACAGACTGAAGCTTTCTTT. This gives the protein CAWSAPDRAQGRQTEAFF.

CDR3 region: CAWGGSGNEKLFF. DNA for the CDR3: TGTGCCTGGGGCGGGTCCGGGAATGAAAAACTGTTTTTT. The J gene is TRBJ1-4, the V gene TRBV30, with D hard to call. The germline V and J ends were trimmed by 5 bases and 5 bases, with 12 bases remaining between them. CDR1 is GTSNPN, CDR2 SVGIG, per germline (reference sequence). This CDR3 has 13 amino acids.